One and the same sample provided the 11 T cell receptor beta chains below, sequenced in a study of blood T cell repertoires in COVID-19. Only in-frame clones appear in the TCRdb table, and some are missing; sequencing was by immunoSEQ multiplex PCR. The repertoire holds 300,000 to 400,000 clones, roughly 90% seen once, with over 0.9% in the top ten. Sequenced material: PBMCs or T cells enriched from blood (not recorded which). The receptor source for this set is a woman aged 25 to 39 with acute COVID-19.

The J gene is TRBJ2-5, the V gene TRBV28; D call uncertain. With 10 bases removed from V and 7 bases from J, the gap between germline ends came to 19 bases. Germline values: CDR1 MDHEN, CDR2 SYDVKM. The CDR3 runs to 13 residues. The CDR3 nucleotides are TGTGCCACCGAGGAAGGATCCTTGGGGACCCAGTACTTC. It encodes CATEEGSLGTQYF.

V is TRBV19 and J is TRBJ1-2; 7 bases map to TRBD1. The CDR3 sequence is 16 residues long. V shed 4 bases and J 2 bases; nucleotides not matched to a gene: 10. Germline-derived CDR1 and CDR2 are LNHDA and SQIVND (reference sequence). The CDR3 spells CASSNGLDRTNYGYTF. In DNA, the CDR3 is TGTGCCAGTAGTAACGGCCTGGACAGGACCAACTATGGCTACACCTTC.

The rearrangement joins TRBV29-1 to TRBJ1-1, with D possibly matching TRBD1 (5 bases). The CDR3 totals 11 residues. Germline V gene lookup returns CDR1 SQVTM and CDR2 ANQGSEA. CDR3 loop: CVGLMNTEAFF. CDR3 DNA: TGCGTGGGACTCATGAACACTGAAGCTTTCTTT.

This clone was recorded a few times. CDR3 DNA: TGCGCCAGCAGTGAGGGGGCCCACTATGGCTACACCTTC. Protein product: CASSEGAHYGYTF. This chain connects TRBV10-1 to TRBJ1-2; possible D gene TRBD1, 5 bases. CDR3 length equals 13 residues. Trimming shortened V by 2 bases and J by 3 bases, and 7 bases separated the two germline ends. The germline V gene has CDR1 WNHNN and CDR2 SYGVQD (reference sequence).

The rearrangement uses TRBV30 and TRBJ2-2, with D possibly TRBD2 on 6 matching bases. Germline V gene data show CDR1 as GTSNPN and CDR2 as SVGIG (reference sequence). Trimming took off 1 base at V and 7 bases at J, with 16 bases between the two ends. The CDR3 is made up of 15 amino acids. CDR3 DNA: TGTGCCTGGAGTGGGGCGGGGTCCTGGGTCGGGGAGCTGTTTTTT. It yields the protein CAWSGAGSWVGELFF. The full variable domain, its missing parts supplied by reference TRBV30 and TRBJ2-2, is SQTIHQWPATLVQPVGSPLSLECTVEGTSNPNLYWYRQAAGRGLQLLFYSVGIGQISSEVPQNLSASRPQDRQFILSSKKLLLSDSGFYLCAWSGAGSWVGELFFGEGSRLTVL.

V is TRBV5-6 and J is TRBJ2-3; TRBD2 matches at 9 bases. The CDR3 runs to 16 residues. V dropped 0 bases and J dropped 4; count of bases not matched to a gene: 6. CDR1 is SGHDT, CDR2 YYEEEE, per germline. Written as DNA, the CDR3 is TGTGCCAGCAGCTTGGCGGGGACTAGCACTCCAGATACGCAGTATTTT. Protein sequence: CASSLAGTSTPDTQYF.

The gene calls are TRBV5-1 and TRBJ2-1; 8 bases fit TRBD2. The V segment lost 0 bases and the J segment 1 base; nucleotides outside the gene matches: 6. This CDR3 comprises 17 residues. Germline CDR1 reads SGHRS; CDR2 reads YFSETQ. CDR3 loop: CASSLVPGGASYNEQFF. The CDR3 nucleotides are TGCGCCAGCAGCTTGGTCCCGGGGGGGGCTTCCTACAATGAGCAGTTCTTC.

The chain couples TRBV7-2 to TRBJ2-3, with 7 bases matching TRBD2. Germline CDR1 reads SGHTA; CDR2 reads FQGNSA. This CDR3 region has 13 residues. The J segment lost 14 bases and the V segment lost 1 base, leaving 9 bases of the junction unmatched. The CDR3 reads CASSLELATSSYF. The CDR3 DNA is TGTGCCAGCAGCTTAGAACTTGCGACTAGCTCGTATTTT.

This clone was counted a single time. V usage is TRBV5-5 and J usage is TRBJ1-5; D is perhaps TRBD1 (5 bases). This CDR3 has 15 amino acids. V was clipped by 1 base and J by 5 bases, with 13 bases between them. Per germline, CDR1 SGHKS and CDR2 YYEKEE (reference sequence). The CDR3 DNA is TGTGCCAGCAGCTTGTCAGGAGGGGCCTATCAGCCCCAGCATTTT. Protein sequence: CASSLSGGAYQPQHF.

The chain is built from TRBV5-4 and TRBJ2-2, with 8 bases matching TRBD1. The CDR3 contains 17 residues. V shed 2 bases, J shed 6 bases, and the junction held 12 bases outside the gene matches. Germline values: CDR1 SGHNT, CDR2 YYREEE (reference sequence). The CDR3 loop reads CASSFRQGARWAGELFF. The CDR3 DNA follows: TGTGCCAGCAGCTTCCGTCAGGGGGCGAGGTGGGCCGGGGAGCTGTTTTTT.

This chain joins TRBV27 and TRBJ1-1; D is perhaps TRBD1 (5 bases). V lost 5 bases to trimming and J lost 2 bases, with 9 bases between them. Per germline, CDR1 MNHEY and CDR2 SMNVEV (reference sequence). There are 13 residues in the CDR3. Here the CDR3 reads CASSVGGNTEAFF. CDR3 nucleotides: TGTGCCAGCAGTGTGGGGGGTAACACTGAAGCTTTCTTT.